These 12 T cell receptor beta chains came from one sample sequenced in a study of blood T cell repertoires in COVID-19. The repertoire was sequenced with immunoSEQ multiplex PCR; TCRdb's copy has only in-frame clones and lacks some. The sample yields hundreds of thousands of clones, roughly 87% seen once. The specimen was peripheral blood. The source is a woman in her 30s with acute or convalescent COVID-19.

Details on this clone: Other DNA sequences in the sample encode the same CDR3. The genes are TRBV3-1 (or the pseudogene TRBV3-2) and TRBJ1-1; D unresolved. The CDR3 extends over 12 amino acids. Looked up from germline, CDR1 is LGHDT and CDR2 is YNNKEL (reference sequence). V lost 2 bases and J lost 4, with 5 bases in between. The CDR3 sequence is CASSQTGTEAFF. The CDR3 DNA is TGTGCCAGCAGCCAAACTGGCACTGAAGCTTTCTTT.

DNA for the CDR3: TGTGCCAGCAGAGGAGACAGGGACTCACCCCTCCACTTT. Translation gives CASRGDRDSPLHF. The rearrangement uses TRBV5-4 and TRBJ1-6; 7 bases line up with TRBD1. This CDR3 region has 13 residues. J gave up 10 bases and V 5 bases, and 6 bases lay outside the gene matches. Germline V lookup: CDR1 SGHNT, CDR2 YYREEE (reference sequence).

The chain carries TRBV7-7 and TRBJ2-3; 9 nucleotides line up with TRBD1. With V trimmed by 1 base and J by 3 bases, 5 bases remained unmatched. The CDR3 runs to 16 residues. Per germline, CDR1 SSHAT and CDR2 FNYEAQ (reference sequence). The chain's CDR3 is CASSLVGDRATDTQYF. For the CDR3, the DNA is TGTGCCAGCAGCTTAGTAGGGGACAGGGCTACAGATACGCAGTATTTT.

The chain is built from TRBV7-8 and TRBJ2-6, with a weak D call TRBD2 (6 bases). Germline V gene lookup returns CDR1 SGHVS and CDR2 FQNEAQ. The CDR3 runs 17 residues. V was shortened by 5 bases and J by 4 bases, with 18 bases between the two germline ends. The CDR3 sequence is CASSPNGRISGANVLTF. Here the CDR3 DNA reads TGTGCCAGCAGCCCCAACGGGAGAATCTCCGGGGCCAACGTCCTGACTTTC.

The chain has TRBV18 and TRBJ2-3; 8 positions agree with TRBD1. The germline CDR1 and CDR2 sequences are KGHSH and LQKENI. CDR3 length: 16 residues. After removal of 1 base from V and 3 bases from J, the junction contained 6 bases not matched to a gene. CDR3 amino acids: CASSPRAGGLTDTQYF. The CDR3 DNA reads TGTGCCAGCTCACCACGCGCAGGGGGCTTAACAGATACGCAGTATTTT.

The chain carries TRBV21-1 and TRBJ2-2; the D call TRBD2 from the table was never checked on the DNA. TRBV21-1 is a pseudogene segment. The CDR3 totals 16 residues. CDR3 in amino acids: CASVGLAGVRTGELFF. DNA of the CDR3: TGTGCCAGCGTTGGACTAGCGGGAGTCCGGACCGGGGAGCTGTTTTTT.

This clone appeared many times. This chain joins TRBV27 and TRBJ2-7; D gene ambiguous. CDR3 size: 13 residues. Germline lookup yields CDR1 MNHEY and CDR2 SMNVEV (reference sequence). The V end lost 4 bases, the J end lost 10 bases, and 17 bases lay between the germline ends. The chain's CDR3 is CASSSGSFARQYF. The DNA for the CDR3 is TGTGCCAGCAGTTCCGGGTCTTTCGCCCGCCAGTACTTC.

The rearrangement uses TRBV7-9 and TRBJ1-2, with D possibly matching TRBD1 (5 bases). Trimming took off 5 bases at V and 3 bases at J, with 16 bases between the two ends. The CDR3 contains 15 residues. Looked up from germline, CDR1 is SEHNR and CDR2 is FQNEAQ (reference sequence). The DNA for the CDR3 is TGTGCCAGCAGCCCCGACGGCAGGGATCACTATGGCTACACCTTC. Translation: CASSPDGRDHYGYTF.

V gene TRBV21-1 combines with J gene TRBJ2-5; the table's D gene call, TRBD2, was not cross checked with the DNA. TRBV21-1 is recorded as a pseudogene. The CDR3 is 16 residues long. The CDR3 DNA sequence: TGTGCCAGCAGCAAACGGGGGGGTGCGGTACAAGAGACCCAGTACTTC. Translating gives CASSKRGGAVQETQYF.

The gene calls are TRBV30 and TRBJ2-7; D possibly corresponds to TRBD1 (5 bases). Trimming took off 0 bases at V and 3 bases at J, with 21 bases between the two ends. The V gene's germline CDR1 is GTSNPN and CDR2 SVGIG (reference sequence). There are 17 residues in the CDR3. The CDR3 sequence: CAWSVKGKQGRFYEQYF. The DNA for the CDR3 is TGTGCCTGGAGTGTGAAGGGGAAACAAGGACGGTTCTACGAGCAGTACTTC.

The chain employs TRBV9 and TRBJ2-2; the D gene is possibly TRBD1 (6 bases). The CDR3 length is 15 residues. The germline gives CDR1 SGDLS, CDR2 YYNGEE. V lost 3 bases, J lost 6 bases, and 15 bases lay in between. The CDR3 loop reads CASSETGSWSGELFF. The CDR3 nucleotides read TGTGCCAGCAGCGAGACAGGCTCGTGGTCCGGGGAGCTGTTTTTT.

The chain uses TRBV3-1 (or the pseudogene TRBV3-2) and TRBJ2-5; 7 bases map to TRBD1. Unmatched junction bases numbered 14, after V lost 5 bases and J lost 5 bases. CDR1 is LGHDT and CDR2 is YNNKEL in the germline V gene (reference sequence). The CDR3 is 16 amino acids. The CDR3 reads CASSGIKQGSGETQYF. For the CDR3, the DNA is TGTGCCAGCAGCGGAATAAAACAGGGGAGTGGGGAGACCCAGTACTTC.